What follows are 20 T cell receptor beta chains derived from one specimen sequenced in a study of CD8+ T cells in alopecia areata. Extracted from the samples, RNA was reverse transcribed into cDNA to serve as the sequencing template. Profiled with immunoSEQ multiplex PCR; TCRdb holds only in-frame clones, not every one. The data hold about 180,000 clones, with 50% to 60% observed a single time. Here the sequenced sample was CD4+ T cells sorted from blood, taken at week 0. Receptors were obtained from a human donor with alopecia areata.

The chain combines TRBV19 with TRBJ2-1; D might be TRBD2 (6 bases). This CDR3 is 14 amino acids long. Germline lookup yields CDR1 LNHDA and CDR2 SQIVND (reference sequence). The ends were cut back, 6 bases at V and 2 bases at J, with 11 bases in the middle. CDR3 region: CASRSAGPYNEQFF. CDR3 bases: TGTGCCAGTAGGAGCGCGGGGCCCTACAATGAGCAGTTCTTC.

This chain links TRBV30 with TRBJ1-6, with D possibly being TRBD1 (6 bases). The CDR3 extends over 15 amino acids. Trimming removed 3 bases from V and 7 bases from J, with 16 bases in between. CDR1 is GTSNPN, CDR2 SVGIG, per germline (reference sequence). CDR3 coding DNA: TGTGCCTGGAGAAAGGGGGAGGGGCCGAATTCACCCCTCCACTTT. Encoded protein: CAWRKGEGPNSPLHF.

Only one count was recorded for this clone. The gene calls are TRBV7-2 and TRBJ2-5; D call uncertain. From germline, CDR1 is SGHTA and CDR2 FQGNSA. V lost 5 bases to trimming and J lost 4 bases, with 11 bases between them. This CDR3 is 13 amino acids long. CDR3 loop: CASSPRTGETQYF. Written as DNA, the CDR3 is TGTGCCAGCAGCCCGAGGACGGGAGAGACCCAGTACTTC.

The gene calls are TRBV18 and TRBJ2-3; 8 bases line up with TRBD2. The CDR3 contains 15 residues. Germline assignment: CDR1 KGHSH and CDR2 LQKENI. After removal of 6 bases from V and 10 bases from J, the junction contained 15 bases not matched to a gene. This chain's CDR3 is CASSPGGSAFWSQYF. CDR3 coding DNA: TGTGCCAGCTCCCCGGGGGGGAGCGCCTTCTGGTCGCAGTATTTT.

This clone has a handful of counts. The chain is built from TRBV5-1 and TRBJ1-2, with no clear D. Trimming left V 3 bases short and J 6 bases short, with 12 bases between. This CDR3 region has 13 residues. Germline CDR1 is SGHRS and CDR2 is YFSETQ. CDR3 loop: CASSSRAGNGYTF. The CDR3 DNA sequence: TGCGCCAGCAGCTCGAGGGCGGGGAATGGCTACACCTTC.

The V gene is TRBV30, the J gene TRBJ1-6; TRBD1 is a possible D gene (5 bases). The V gene's germline CDR1 is GTSNPN and CDR2 SVGIG (reference sequence). V was trimmed by 2 bases and J by 10 bases, leaving 12 bases between them. This CDR3 has 13 residues. The chain's CDR3 is CAWSQAGKSPLHF. Written as DNA, the CDR3 is TGTGCCTGGAGTCAAGCAGGGAAATCACCCCTCCACTTT.

This chain links TRBV14 with TRBJ1-6; TRBD1 is a possible D gene (6 bases). CDR1 and CDR2 from the germline V gene are SGHDN and FVKESK. V lost 5 bases, J lost 15 bases, and 14 bases lay in between. The length of the CDR3 is 12 residues. The CDR3 DNA follows: TGTGCCAGCAGCGTATCCCGACAGGTCCTCCACTTT. Translated: CASSVSRQVLHF. The entire variable domain, with the rest obtained from reference TRBV14 and TRBJ1-6, is as follows: EAGVTQFPSHSVIEKGQTVTLRCDPISGHDNLYWYRRVMGKEIKFLLHFVKESKQDESGMPNNRFLAERTGGTYSTLKVQPAELEDSGVYFCASSVSRQVLHFGNGTRLTVT.

The chain employs TRBV18 and TRBJ2-4, with D possibly TRBD1 on 6 matching bases. Germline-derived CDR1 and CDR2 are KGHSH and LQKENI. The germline V and J ends were trimmed by 0 bases and 0 bases, with 15 bases remaining between them. The CDR3 is made up of 18 amino acids. The CDR3 is CASSPPNPGHIAKNIQYF. In DNA form, the CDR3 reads TGTGCCAGCTCACCACCTAACCCGGGACACATAGCCAAAAACATTCAGTACTTC.

This clone has a handful of counts. This chain connects TRBV6-6 to TRBJ2-3, with 7 bases fitting TRBD1. The trim removed 6 bases at V and 2 bases at J, leaving 2 bases unmatched. Germline assignment: CDR1 MNHNY and CDR2 SVGAGI (reference sequence). The CDR3 runs to 13 residues. CDR3 residues: CASSGTVTDTQYF. In DNA, the CDR3 is TGTGCCAGCAGCGGGACAGTCACAGATACGCAGTATTTT.

This chain links TRBV29-1 with TRBJ1-1, with D possibly matching TRBD1 (5 bases). Germline-derived CDR1 and CDR2 are SQVTM and ANQGSEA. The CDR3 extends over 14 amino acids. The germline V and J ends were trimmed by 6 bases and 1 base, with 15 bases remaining between them. This CDR3 reads CSVALLQANTEAFF. The CDR3 DNA is TGCAGCGTCGCTTTACTACAGGCGAACACTGAAGCTTTCTTT.

V is TRBV5-8 and J is TRBJ2-1, with TRBD2 matching 8 bases. This CDR3 region has 15 residues. The V and J ends lost 2 bases and 3 bases, in that order; junction bases with no gene match: 4. Germline CDR1 is SGHTS and CDR2 is YDEGEE. The CDR3 reads CASSFRAGVYNEQFF. Here the CDR3 DNA reads TGTGCCAGCAGCTTTCGAGCGGGGGTCTACAATGAGCAGTTCTTC.

This clone came up a few times. The V gene is TRBV6-6, the J gene TRBJ1-4; tentative D call: TRBD1 (6 bases). Per germline, CDR1 MNHNY and CDR2 SVGAGI (reference sequence). This CDR3 region has 16 residues. Between the trimmed V and J ends, which lost 2 bases and 5 bases, there was a span of 15 bases. The CDR3 region is CASSYGTQLSNEKLFF. As DNA, the CDR3 is TGTGCCAGCAGTTACGGGACACAGTTATCAAATGAAAAACTGTTTTTT.

V is TRBV27 and J is TRBJ1-5, with 7 nucleotides matching TRBD1. Losses at the gene ends were 5 bases for V and 5 bases for J; bases not matched to a gene: 9. The CDR3 is 15 residues long. Germline V gene lookup returns CDR1 MNHEY and CDR2 SMNVEV (reference sequence). This chain's CDR3 is CASSASGTVYQPQHF. The CDR3 DNA reads as TGTGCCAGCAGTGCTTCCGGGACAGTTTATCAGCCCCAGCATTTT.

The chain uses TRBV5-1 and TRBJ2-1; D possibly corresponds to TRBD2 (6 bases). Germline V CDR1 and CDR2: SGHRS, YFSETQ. CDR3 length: 16 amino acids. V was shortened by 0 bases and J by 3 bases, with 13 bases between the two germline ends. In DNA form, the CDR3 reads TGCGCCAGCAGCTTGGAAAGGAGGGATCACTACAATGAGCAGTTCTTC. Its protein is CASSLERRDHYNEQFF.

V and J are TRBV30 and TRBJ2-3, with a tentative D call TRBD1 (7 bases). This CDR3 spans 15 amino acids. Germline V CDR1 and CDR2: GTSNPN, SVGIG (reference sequence). With 3 bases removed from V and 0 bases from J, the gap between germline ends came to 13 bases. CDR3 coding DNA: TGTGCCTGGAGCGCGGGACAGACTAGCACAGATACGCAGTATTTT. This encodes CAWSAGQTSTDTQYF.

The gene calls are TRBV7-9 and TRBJ2-3; 8 nucleotides match TRBD1. The CDR3 consists of 16 residues. V lost 5 bases and J lost 0; bases outside the gene matches: 7. CDR1 SEHNR and CDR2 FQNEAQ come from the germline V gene (reference sequence). CDR3 sequence: CASSRDRTASTDTQYF. CDR3 coding DNA: TGTGCCAGCAGCCGGGACAGGACTGCTAGCACAGATACGCAGTATTTT.

The CDR3 DNA sequence: TGTGCCAGCAGTCGGGACCTTACAGAGACCCAGTACTTC. It codes for CASSRDLTETQYF. V and J are TRBV6-5 and TRBJ2-5; D possibly uses TRBD1 or TRBD2 (5 bases each). Trimming left V 5 bases short and J 4 bases short, with 11 bases between. This CDR3 is 13 amino acids long. CDR1 and CDR2 (germline): MNHEY, SVGAGI.

In DNA, the CDR3 is TGCAGCGTTGCAGGGTCGAGGGGGACCCAGTACTTC. Its protein is CSVAGSRGTQYF. The V and J genes are TRBV29-1 and TRBJ2-5; D possibly matches TRBD1 or TRBD2 (5 bases each). V lost 4 bases, J lost 7 bases, and 13 bases lay in between. Germline V lookup: CDR1 SQVTM, CDR2 ANQGSEA. CDR3 size: 12 residues.

The chain recombines TRBV19 with TRBJ2-1; D gene unclear. Trimming took off 6 bases at V and 8 bases at J, with 8 bases between the two ends. CDR3 length equals 11 residues. Germline-derived CDR1 and CDR2 are LNHDA and SQIVND (reference sequence). As DNA, the CDR3 is TGTGCCAGTAGCCTCCGGGATGAGCAGTTCTTC. Protein: CASSLRDEQFF.

The V gene is TRBV9, the J gene TRBJ1-4, with D hard to call. V was clipped by 0 bases and J by 8 bases, with 11 bases between them. Germline V gene sequence: CDR1 SGDLS, CDR2 YYNGEE. The CDR3 extends over 14 amino acids. Here the CDR3 reads CASSVGAGEEKLFF. The CDR3 DNA reads as TGTGCCAGCAGCGTAGGTGCTGGGGAGGAAAAACTGTTTTTT.